The 15 T cell receptor beta chains listed next were all sequenced from one sample in a study of neurological immune-mediated disorders. TCRdb used MiXCR to reprocess the 5' RACE reads, holding one entry per CDR3 protein. Here the sample spans tens of thousands of distinct CDR3 sequences, around 15% being singletons. Time point reported: longitudinal time-point 1 (baseline). The sequencing input was PBMCs. The receptors shown here come from a female donor with HTLV-1-associated myelopathy (HAM/TSP).

This clonotype appeared many times. The chain couples TRBV3-1 to TRBJ2-1; no clear D. Trimming pared 1 base from V and 6 bases from J, leaving 7 bases between. Germline assignment: CDR1 LGHDT and CDR2 YNNKEL (reference sequence). CDR3 length: 13 residues. The CDR3 DNA reads as TGTGCCAGCAGCCAAGCAGGTAGCAATGAGCAGTTCTTC. It encodes CASSQAGSNEQFF.

The J gene is TRBJ1-4, the V gene TRBV10-2, with D tentatively TRBD1 (6 bases). The V end lost 2 bases, the J end lost 2 bases, and 15 bases lay between the germline ends. CDR3 length equals 17 residues. The germline CDR1 and CDR2 sequences are WSHSY and SAAADI. CDR3 bases: TGCGCCAGCAGTGAGACGCAGGGGAAAAGGACTAATGAAAAACTGTTTTTT. Its protein product is CASSETQGKRTNEKLFF.

In its sample, this clonotype was seen many times. The chain uses TRBV28 and TRBJ1-1, with D uncertain. Trimming shortened V by 5 bases and J by 9 bases, and 13 bases separated the two germline ends. The CDR3 sequence is 12 residues long. The germline V gene encodes CDR1 MDHEN and CDR2 SYDVKM. The CDR3 reads CASSGVETKAFF. The CDR3 DNA reads as TGTGCCAGCAGTGGGGTAGAGACAAAAGCTTTCTTT.

This clonotype has only a few counts. The chain carries TRBV14 and TRBJ2-7; TRBD2 is a possible D gene (5 bases). Per germline, CDR1 SGHDN and CDR2 FVKESK. V lost 0 bases and J 1 base, leaving 16 bases between the germline ends. The CDR3 covers 17 residues. The CDR3 bases are TGTGCCAGCAGCCAAGATTTTTTCGTGGGGAGTTCCTACGAGCAGTACTTC. Residues: CASSQDFFVGSSYEQYF. The whole variable domain, filled in from reference TRBV14 and TRBJ2-7, reads EAGVTQFPSHSVIEKGQTVTLRCDPISGHDNLYWYRRVMGKEIKFLLHFVKESKQDESGMPNNRFLAERTGGTYSTLKVQPAELEDSGVYFCASSQDFFVGSSYEQYFGPGTRLTVT.

The CDR3 DNA reads TGCGCCAGCAGCAAGACCGGGACAGCAGCCTACGAGCAGTACTTC. Protein: CASSKTGTAAYEQYF. The rearrangement uses TRBV5-1 and TRBJ2-7; TRBD1 matches 7 bases. The CDR3 totals 15 residues. V gave up 4 bases and J gave up 2 bases; unmatched junction bases: 9. CDR1 and CDR2 (germline): SGHRS, YFSETQ.

This clonotype was seen at least ten times. At one end the junction does not follow the germline gene, possibly because of a read error. This CDR3 reads CASNLFVGVEVGYTF. Written as DNA, the CDR3 is TGTGCCAGCAACTTATTTGTAGGGGTGGAGGTTGGCTACACCTTC. The rearrangement links TRBV7-2 to TRBJ1-2; maybe TRBD1 (5 bases). The germline CDR1 and CDR2 sequences are SGHTA and FQGNSA. CDR3 length equals 15 residues.

J is TRBJ2-2 and V is TRBV3-1, with 9 bases aligning to TRBD1. The CDR3 sequence is 19 residues long. Germline V gene sequence: CDR1 LGHDT, CDR2 YNNKEL (reference sequence). The trim removed 4 bases at V and 5 bases at J, leaving 17 bases unmatched. The CDR3, as DNA: TGTGCCAGCAGCCCGGCGAGGGACAGGGTTCCCTCAGGGACCGGGGAGCTGTTTTTT. Its translation is CASSPARDRVPSGTGELFF.

This clonotype was picked up many times. The gene calls are TRBV6-4 and TRBJ1-2; the D is unclear. This CDR3 is built from 13 residues. Germline V lookup: CDR1 MRHNA, CDR2 SNTAGT. V was pared by 6 bases and J by 4 bases, with 12 bases between. CDR3 in amino acids: CASRPGACYGYTF. The CDR3 bases are TGTGCCAGCAGGCCAGGAGCTTGCTATGGCTACACCTTC.

The chain is built from TRBV12-5 and TRBJ1-5, with a weak D call TRBD1 (5 bases). From germline, CDR1 is LGHNT and CDR2 FRNRAP. This CDR3 has 18 residues. V was shortened by 2 bases and J by 0 bases, with 17 bases between the two germline ends. The CDR3 bases are TGTGCTAGTGGTTTGCCTCCCGGGGGGATCGGTAGCAATCAGCCCCAGCATTTT. Amino acid sequence: CASGLPPGGIGSNQPQHF.

This clonotype was observed many times. The chain is built from TRBV7-2 and TRBJ2-1; TRBD2 agrees at 14 bases. The V segment lost 3 bases and the J segment 10 bases; nucleotides outside the gene matches: 11. The CDR3 is 17 amino acids. Germline loops: CDR1 SGHTA, CDR2 FQGNSA. The CDR3 loop is CASSLAPGTSGGREQFF. CDR3 coding DNA: TGTGCCAGCAGCTTGGCCCCCGGGACTAGCGGGGGCCGCGAGCAGTTCTTC.

Ten or more counts support this clonotype. V and J are TRBV5-1 and TRBJ2-3; D remains unclear. V was pared by 0 bases and J by 4 bases, with 12 bases between. The length of the CDR3 is 15 residues. Germline V gives CDR1 SGHRS, CDR2 YFSETQ. The CDR3 DNA sequence: TGCGCCAGCAGCTTGGCTCCCCGGTCCGCAGATACGCAGTATTTT. Its translation is CASSLAPRSADTQYF.

The chain joins TRBV4-1 to TRBJ1-3; tentatively, D is TRBD1 (6 bases). The CDR3 consists of 19 residues. The V and J ends lost 0 bases and 4 bases respectively, with 22 bases between them. Germline CDR1 and CDR2: MGHRA and YSYEKL. The CDR3 loop is CASSQDRLWGRGSGNTIYF. The CDR3 DNA is TGCGCCAGCAGCCAAGACCGCCTGTGGGGCAGGGGCTCCGGAAACACCATATATTTT.

This chain uses TRBV5-6 with TRBJ1-2; D not resolved. Trimming removed 2 bases at V and 0 bases at J, with 11 bases between. The length of the CDR3 is 15 residues. Per the germline V gene, CDR1 is SGHDT and CDR2 is YYEEEE. As DNA, the CDR3 is TGTGCCAGCAGCTTAGTTCCCGACACTAACTATGGCTACACCTTC. It specifies CASSLVPDTNYGYTF.

This clonotype was seen repeatedly, ten times or more. V gene TRBV20-1 combines with J gene TRBJ2-7, with D tentatively TRBD1 or TRBD2 (5 bases each). Germline values: CDR1 DFQATT, CDR2 SNEGSKA (reference sequence). The CDR3 is 13 residues long. Trimming left V 0 bases short and J 3 bases short, with 9 bases between. The CDR3 region has the DNA TGCAGTGCTAGAGAAGGGACGCGCTACGAGCAGTACTTC. It codes for CSAREGTRYEQYF.

This clonotype was recorded once. The chain carries TRBV3-1 and TRBJ2-4; 7 nucleotides align to TRBD1. After removal of 8 bases from V and 8 bases from J, the junction contained 6 bases not matched to a gene. This CDR3 region has 12 residues. Germline lookup yields CDR1 LGHDT and CDR2 YNNKEL (reference sequence). The CDR3 reads CASARQGHIQYF. The DNA of the CDR3 is TGTGCCAGCGCCCGACAGGGACACATTCAGTACTTC.